The 21 T cell receptor beta chains below all came from one sample that was sequenced in a study of T-cell memory formation after mild COVID-19. TCRdb called the 5' RACE reads again in MiXCR, with one record for every CDR3 protein. The table lists some 120,000 distinct CDR3 sequences, 16% of them singletons, with more than 11% in the top ten. Sequenced sample: PBMCs or a T cell subset sorted from them (not recorded which). All receptors derive from an adult woman who had mild COVID-19 (a few samples of this study predate the infection). Cell type and time point are not known.

The DNA for the CDR3 is TGTGCCACCAGCAGAGATCTTCCGGTGGGCACAGATACGCAGTATTTT. Translation: CATSRDLPVGTDTQYF. The J gene is TRBJ2-3, the V gene TRBV15; D not resolved. V gave up 0 bases and J gave up 1 base, with 11 bases separating them. This CDR3 has 16 residues. Germline CDR1 and CDR2: LNHNV and YYDKDF (reference sequence).

This clonotype was seen a handful of times. The chain employs TRBV5-1 and TRBJ2-4; 15 nucleotides align to TRBD2. CDR1 is SGHRS, CDR2 YFSETQ, per germline. The CDR3 runs to 16 residues. Trimming at V came to 4 bases and at J to 6 bases, leaving 5 bases not matched to a gene. CDR3 sequence: CASSPRTSGGGNIQYF. The CDR3 DNA follows: TGCGCCAGCAGCCCTCGGACTAGCGGGGGGGGAAACATTCAGTACTTC.

V gene TRBV6-2 or TRBV6-3 combines with J gene TRBJ1-2, with TRBD1 as a possible D gene (5 bases). The length of the CDR3 is 12 residues. The V gene lost 5 bases and the J gene lost 2 bases, with 6 bases spanning the gap. Germline V gene data show CDR1 as MNHEY and CDR2 as SVGEGT. The CDR3: CASSPGNYGYTF. CDR3 nucleotide sequence: TGTGCCAGCAGTCCAGGGAACTATGGCTACACCTTC.

This chain connects TRBV12-3 or TRBV12-4 to TRBJ2-7, with TRBD2 matching 11 bases. There are 16 residues in the CDR3. The V and J ends lost 5 bases and 1 base, in that order; junction bases with no gene match: 7. CDR3 in DNA: TGTGCCAGCAGTCTCCATGGGACTAGCGGTTCCTACGAGCAGTACTTC. Residues: CASSLHGTSGSYEQYF.

The chain uses TRBV6-2 or TRBV6-3 and TRBJ2-7; 13 nucleotides agree with TRBD2. CDR1 is MNHEY, CDR2 SVGEGT, per germline. The CDR3 totals 18 residues. After removal of 5 bases from V and 2 bases from J, the junction contained 12 bases not matched to a gene. The CDR3: CASSPQRLAGGATYEQYF. As DNA, the CDR3 is TGTGCCAGCAGTCCCCAGAGACTAGCGGGGGGAGCCACCTACGAGCAGTACTTC.

This clonotype occurred a few times. For the CDR3, the DNA is TGTGCCAGCAGCTGGGGGACCTACGATACAGATACGCAGTATTTT. This encodes CASSWGTYDTDTQYF. This chain joins TRBV7-9 and TRBJ2-3; D is tentatively TRBD1 or TRBD2 (5 bases each). Germline V lookup: CDR1 SEHNR, CDR2 FQNEAQ (reference sequence). The CDR3 spans 15 residues. V shed 4 bases and J shed 3 bases, with 14 bases lying between them.

This clonotype has just one count. V is TRBV7-3 and J is TRBJ1-3, with D hard to call. V lost 5 bases and J 6 bases, leaving 14 bases between the germline ends. The V gene's germline CDR1 is SGHTA and CDR2 FQGTGA. This CDR3 region has 14 residues. CDR3 nucleotide sequence: TGTGCCAGCAGCCCCTTCGCAGGTGCAAACACCATATATTTT. Its translation: CASSPFAGANTIYF. The full variable domain, rest sourced from reference TRBV7-3 and TRBJ1-3, is GAGVSQTPSNKVTEKGKYVELRCDPISGHTALYWYRQSLGQGPEFLIYFQGTGAADDSGLPNDRFFAVRPEGSVSTLKIQRTERGDSAVYLCASSPFAGANTIYFGEGSWLTVV.

J is TRBJ2-7 and V is TRBV21-1. TRBV21-1 is classified as a pseudogene. The CDR3 contains 14 residues. The DNA for the CDR3 is TGTGCCAGCAGCATAAGGGACAGCTCCTACGAGCAGTACTTC. Protein sequence: CASSIRDSSYEQYF.

For the CDR3, the DNA is TGTGCCAGCAGCGCCCGACAGGGAACCAAAAACATTCAGTACTTC. It encodes CASSARQGTKNIQYF. The chain links TRBV7-9 to TRBJ2-4; 7 bases are a match to TRBD1. CDR1 is SEHNR, CDR2 FQNEAQ, per germline (reference sequence). The V segment lost 5 bases and the J segment 2 bases; nucleotides outside the gene matches: 6. This CDR3 has 15 residues.

The table lists this clonotype with many counts. The chain has TRBV18 and TRBJ2-1; unclear D gene. The CDR3 has 15 amino acids. Germline CDR1 is KGHSH and CDR2 is LQKENI. V was shortened by 2 bases and J by 3 bases, with 11 bases between the two germline ends. The DNA of the CDR3 is TGTGCCAGCTCACCAGTCTTAACCTACTACAATGAGCAGTTCTTC. Translation: CASSPVLTYYNEQFF.

The gene calls are TRBV7-9 and TRBJ2-1; tentatively, D is TRBD2 (6 bases). The length of the CDR3 is 16 residues. Trimming cost V 2 bases and J 1 base, with 12 bases left between them. CDR1 is SEHNR, CDR2 FQNEAQ, per germline (reference sequence). DNA for the CDR3: TGTGCCAGCAGCTTAATCCTAAGCGGGTCCTACAATGAGCAGTTCTTC. Translated: CASSLILSGSYNEQFF.

J is TRBJ2-3 and V is TRBV4-3; maybe TRBD1 (7 bases). Germline V gene lookup returns CDR1 LGHNA and CDR2 YSLEER. The CDR3 consists of 17 residues. V lost 0 bases and J 7 bases, leaving 20 bases between the germline ends. CDR3 protein: CASSQDSAGGRANTQYF. The CDR3 coding sequence is TGCGCCAGCAGCCAAGATAGCGCAGGGGGGCGCGCGAATACGCAGTATTTT.

The J gene is TRBJ1-3, the V gene TRBV5-1; D is uncertain. Trimming left V 1 base short and J 0 bases short, with 8 bases between. The CDR3 loop spans 15 amino acids. Germline-derived CDR1 and CDR2 are SGHRS and YFSETQ. The DNA for the CDR3 is TGCGCCAGCAGCTTGATTCCAGACTCTGGAAACACCATATATTTT. It translates to CASSLIPDSGNTIYF.

The chain couples TRBV10-3 to TRBJ2-2; D not certain. V was trimmed by 6 bases and J by 2 bases, leaving 10 bases between them. The CDR3 sequence is 14 residues long. The germline gives CDR1 ENHRY, CDR2 SYGVKD. The CDR3: CAIRRDSNTGELFF. Here the CDR3 DNA reads TGTGCCATCAGGAGAGATTCCAACACCGGGGAGCTGTTTTTT.

This clonotype was observed a few times. V and J are TRBV5-5 and TRBJ1-1; D is unclear. Germline V gene sequence: CDR1 SGHKS, CDR2 YYEKEE (reference sequence). The ends were cut back, 7 bases at V and 5 bases at J, with 15 bases in the middle. CDR3 length: 13 amino acids. The CDR3 reads CASSARPSTEAFF. CDR3 nucleotide sequence: TGTGCCAGCTCAGCCAGGCCCAGTACTGAAGCTTTCTTT.

The chain carries TRBV12-3 or TRBV12-4 and TRBJ2-1; no firm D call. This CDR3 comprises 11 residues. The V end was cut by 4 bases, the J end by 12 bases, with 10 bases between. The CDR3 DNA reads TGTGCCAGCAGTTCTGTCAACGCGCAGTTCTTC. This codes for CASSSVNAQFF.

Regarding this clonotype: One junction end does not reproduce the germline sequence, and a read error may be involved. The rearrangement uses TRBV7-2 and TRBJ2-6; D possibly uses TRBD1 or TRBD2 (5 bases each). The CDR3 runs 16 residues. Germline CDR1 and CDR2: SGHTA and FQGNSA. CDR3 nucleotides: TGTGACAGCAGCCGGGGCCCAACCTCTGGGGCCAACGTCCTGACTTTC. It translates to CDSSRGPTSGANVLTF. Full variable domain (rest looked up from reference TRBV7-2 and TRBJ2-6): GAGVSQSPSNKVTEKGKDVELRCDPISGHTALYWYRQSLGQGLEFLIYFQGNSAPDKSGLPSDRFSAERTGGSVSTLTIQRTQQEDSAVYLCDSSRGPTSGANVLTFGAGSRLTVL.

A few counts support this clonotype. This sequence joins TRBV2 and TRBJ2-5; maybe TRBD1 (5 bases). With 1 base removed from V and 5 bases from J, the gap between germline ends came to 11 bases. The CDR3 has 14 residues. Per the germline V gene, CDR1 is SNHLY and CDR2 is FYNNEI. The CDR3 DNA is TGTGCCAGCAGTGAAGAGGGTGGGGCGGAGACCCAGTACTTC. Its protein product is CASSEEGGAETQYF.

This clonotype showed up just a few times. The V and J genes are TRBV12-3 or TRBV12-4 and TRBJ1-2, with D possibly matching TRBD1 (6 bases). Trimming took off 7 bases at V and 10 bases at J, with 19 bases between the two ends. The CDR3 sequence is 13 residues long. The CDR3 here is CASTFAEGGLYTF. The DNA for the CDR3 is TGTGCCAGCACCTTCGCGGAAGGGGGACTCTACACCTTC.

V usage is TRBV14 and J usage is TRBJ2-3, with TRBD2 matching 8 bases. With V trimmed by 4 bases and J by 2 bases, 14 bases remained unmatched. The CDR3 is 18 amino acids. Germline V gene data show CDR1 as SGHDN and CDR2 as FVKESK. CDR3 sequence: CASSPEGFLAGLTDTQYF. Written as DNA, the CDR3 is TGTGCCAGCAGCCCGGAGGGCTTCCTAGCGGGCCTCACAGATACGCAGTATTTT.

The gene calls are TRBV20-1 and TRBJ2-1, with 14 bases identical to TRBD2. The germline V gene has CDR1 DFQATT and CDR2 SNEGSKA (reference sequence). The CDR3 loop spans 17 amino acids. The trim removed 3 bases at V and 8 bases at J, leaving 12 bases unmatched. The CDR3 protein is CSARRPPGLAGVDEQFF. The CDR3 DNA is TGCAGTGCTAGGCGCCCCCCGGGACTAGCGGGGGTCGATGAGCAGTTCTTC.